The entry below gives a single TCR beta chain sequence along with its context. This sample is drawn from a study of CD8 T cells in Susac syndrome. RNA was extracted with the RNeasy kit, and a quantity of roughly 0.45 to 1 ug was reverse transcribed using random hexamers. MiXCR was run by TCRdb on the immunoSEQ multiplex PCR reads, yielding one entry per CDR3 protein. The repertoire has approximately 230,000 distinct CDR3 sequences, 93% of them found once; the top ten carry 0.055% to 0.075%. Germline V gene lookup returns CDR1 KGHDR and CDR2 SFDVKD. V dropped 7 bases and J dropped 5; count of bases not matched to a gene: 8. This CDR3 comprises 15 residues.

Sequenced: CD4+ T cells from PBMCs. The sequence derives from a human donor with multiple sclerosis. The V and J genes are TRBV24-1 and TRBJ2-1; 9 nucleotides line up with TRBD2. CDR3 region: CATSPRGGRDNEQFF. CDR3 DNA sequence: TGTGCCACCAGCCCCCGGGGCGGGAGGGACAATGAGCAGTTCTTC.